This record concerns one TCR beta chain sequence. What it binds is unknown. Russia was home to the donors, healthy Caucasian individuals aged about 6 to 100. The sample belongs to a study of blood T cells in healthy people across ages. Points from the study as a whole: Estimates of total diversity, which came from one million sequenced T cells, were considered to be underestimates. Diversity of TCR beta correlated strongly with naive T cell percentage.

Combining a sample-barcoded 5' primer with a J-beta primer mix, a second PCR ran for 7 to 11 cycles. A tag from a template-switch adaptor with 12 random nucleotides marked each cDNA molecule. A single record per CDR3 protein comes from TCRdb applying MiXCR to the 5' RACE reads. The sample lists roughly 720,000 distinct CDR3 sequences, approximately 55% occurring once. There are 20 residues in the CDR3. From germline, CDR1 is MNHEY and CDR2 SVGAGI. V trimming: 0 bases; J trimming: 2 bases; junction bases outside the gene matches: 16. The receptor comes from a man at least 80 years old in good health. Sequenced: blood. V and J are TRBV6-5 and TRBJ2-1; TRBD1 aligns across 7 bases. CDR3 DNA sequence: TGTGCCAGCAGTTACTCGACGGCAGGGGGTGTGACGGGGACCTACAATGAGCAGTTCTTC. Translating gives CASSYSTAGGVTGTYNEQFF.